These 27 T cell receptor beta chains were sequenced from one sample in a study of shared clonotypes between healthy human individuals. Clones were read by immunoSEQ multiplex PCR, and TCRdb kept only the in-frame ones, dropping some. Of about 380,000 clones in the sample, 90% to 98% were seen once. The sequenced material came from memory CD8+ T cells sorted from blood. The subset here: CD45RO+ cells pooled with CCR7-negative TemRA cells. Source of these receptors: a man aged 25 to 45 in good health.

The rearrangement uses TRBV28 and TRBJ2-7; 8 bases agree with TRBD2. CDR3 size: 15 residues. Germline V gene lookup returns CDR1 MDHEN and CDR2 SYDVKM. V shed 0 bases, J shed 4 bases, and the junction held 5 bases outside the gene matches. This CDR3 is CASSLWGAGGYEQYF. Written as DNA, the CDR3 is TGTGCCAGCAGTTTATGGGGGGCGGGAGGTTACGAGCAGTACTTC.

This clone has just one count. V gene TRBV5-1 combines with J gene TRBJ2-1; D not certain. Trimming took 2 bases from V and 4 from J, leaving 7 bases between them. CDR3 length: 13 amino acids. In germline, CDR1 is SGHRS, CDR2 YFSETQ. CDR3 sequence: CASSFGLYNEQFF. In DNA form, the CDR3 reads TGCGCCAGCAGCTTTGGCCTGTACAATGAGCAGTTCTTC.

V is TRBV10-1 and J is TRBJ1-3, with 7 bases matching TRBD1. Per germline, CDR1 WNHNN and CDR2 SYGVQD (reference sequence). The CDR3 runs 14 residues. The J segment lost 4 bases and the V segment lost 8 bases, leaving 8 bases of the junction unmatched. The CDR3 nucleotides read TGCGCCAGCGTTAAGACAGGGAGAGGAAACACCATATATTTT. Translating gives CASVKTGRGNTIYF.

This clone was counted once. This chain links TRBV5-4 with TRBJ2-5; TRBD2 aligns across 12 bases. The DNA end is more similar to TRBJ2-7, so the J call may be wrong. Looked up from germline, CDR1 is SGHNT and CDR2 is YYREEE (reference sequence). This CDR3 contains 19 residues. DNA for the CDR3: TGTGCCAGCAGCTCCCGTTCTAGCGGGAGGGCCCAGGGACTCTACGAGCAGTACTTC. Amino acids: CASSSRSSGRAQGLYEQYF.

This clone was picked up one time. The chain employs TRBV18 and TRBJ2-3; 8 bases are a match to TRBD2. Per germline, CDR1 KGHSH and CDR2 LQKENI. V lost 1 base and J lost 0; bases outside the gene matches: 3. This CDR3 comprises 16 residues. DNA of the CDR3: TGTGCCAGCTCACCACGGGAGCGGGGGAGCACAGATACGCAGTATTTT. This codes for CASSPRERGSTDTQYF.

This clone came up once. The V call is TRBV7-9, the J call TRBJ2-5; TRBD2 matches 10 bases. Germline lookup yields CDR1 SEHNR and CDR2 FQNEAQ (reference sequence). With V trimmed by 1 base and J by 5 bases, 4 bases remained unmatched. The CDR3 is made up of 15 amino acids. In DNA, the CDR3 is TGTGCCAGCAGCTTAGTGGCTAGCGGGAGCGAGACCCAGTACTTC. This sequence encodes CASSLVASGSETQYF.

The chain joins TRBV5-1 to TRBJ2-3, with a weak D call TRBD2 (5 bases). V lost 4 bases, J lost 2 bases, and 17 bases lay in between. This CDR3 has 16 amino acids. Looked up from germline, CDR1 is SGHRS and CDR2 is YFSETQ. The CDR3 region has the DNA TGCGCCAGCAGCCTCCCCCGACGGGGTCACACAGATACGCAGTATTTT. Its protein is CASSLPRRGHTDTQYF.

The genes are TRBV2 and TRBJ1-2; weak D call: TRBD1 (6 bases). The CDR3 is 17 amino acids. Germline V lookup: CDR1 SNHLY, CDR2 FYNNEI. The V and J ends lost 9 bases and 8 bases respectively, with 31 bases between them. The CDR3 coding sequence is TGTGCCAGATACCACCCGGACGAGACAGGAGGCCCAGGAGGCTACACCTTC. Amino acids: CARYHPDETGGPGGYTF.

This chain links TRBV14 with TRBJ2-1; D uncertain. The germline V and J ends were trimmed by 4 bases and 7 bases, with 11 bases remaining between them. Looked up from germline, CDR1 is SGHDN and CDR2 is FVKESK. This CDR3 comprises 13 residues. The CDR3 DNA is TGTGCCAGCAGCCCGGGCTTCCTAAATGAGCAGTTCTTC. It codes for CASSPGFLNEQFF. Based on the CDR3 plus reference TRBV14 and TRBJ2-1, the full variable domain is EAGVTQFPSHSVIEKGQTVTLRCDPISGHDNLYWYRRVMGKEIKFLLHFVKESKQDESGMPNNRFLAERTGGTYSTLKVQPAELEDSGVYFCASSPGFLNEQFFGPGTRLTVL.

The CDR3: CASSLGTGGGFTDTQYF. For the CDR3, the DNA is TGTGCCAGCAGCTTAGGAACAGGGGGAGGATTCACAGATACGCAGTATTTT. The chain joins TRBV7-9 to TRBJ2-3, with 8 bases that match TRBD1. V lost 1 base and J lost 2; bases outside the gene matches: 8. The CDR3 totals 17 residues. Germline V gene data show CDR1 as SEHNR and CDR2 as FQNEAQ (reference sequence).

As for this clone: Different DNA sequences within this sample yield the same CDR3. The V call is TRBV4-1, the J call TRBJ2-3; D unclear. V dropped 3 bases and J dropped 0 bases, with 4 bases sitting between them. Looked up from germline, CDR1 is MGHRA and CDR2 is YSYEKL. This CDR3 comprises 13 residues. The CDR3 bases are TGCGCCAGCAGCCAGACTAGCACAGATACGCAGTATTTT. This codes for CASSQTSTDTQYF.

The genes are TRBV5-6 and TRBJ1-2; the D gene is possibly TRBD1 (5 bases). CDR3 size: 13 residues. Trimming stripped 6 bases from V and 4 bases from J, with 13 bases between. CDR1 and CDR2 (germline): SGHDT, YYEEEE. In DNA form, the CDR3 reads TGTGCCAGCACCAGGGACCCGATCTATGGCTACACCTTC. Translated, it gives CASTRDPIYGYTF.

The chain employs TRBV6-1 and TRBJ2-5; TRBD1 agrees at 8 bases. V shed 2 bases, J shed 5 bases, and the junction held 7 bases outside the gene matches. The CDR3 has 15 amino acids. The germline CDR1 and CDR2 sequences are MNHNS and SASEGT. CDR3 nucleotide sequence: TGTGCCAGCAGTGAATTGGGGACAGGTGGGGAGACCCAGTACTTC. It is translated as CASSELGTGGETQYF.

V gene TRBV30 combines with J gene TRBJ2-7; tentatively, D is TRBD2 (5 bases). Germline V gene data show CDR1 as GTSNPN and CDR2 as SVGIG (reference sequence). This CDR3 is 12 amino acids long. The V gene lost 3 bases and the J gene lost 4 bases, with 10 bases spanning the gap. This chain's CDR3 is CAWSFTGYEQYF. The CDR3 DNA follows: TGTGCCTGGAGCTTTACGGGATACGAGCAGTACTTC.

The CDR3: CASSESLGGLFF. The CDR3 DNA reads as TGCGCCAGCAGTGAGTCTTTAGGTGGGCTGTTTTTT. This chain uses TRBV10-2 with TRBJ2-2; D not certain. Per the germline V gene, CDR1 is WSHSY and CDR2 is SAAADI. The V end was cut by 0 bases, the J end by 13 bases, with 9 bases between. CDR3 length: 12 amino acids.

This clone has a single count. The chain carries TRBV5-6 and TRBJ2-7; 11 bases map to TRBD1. The V segment lost 4 bases and the J segment 3 bases; nucleotides outside the gene matches: 6. Per germline, CDR1 SGHDT and CDR2 YYEEEE. The CDR3 covers 15 residues. The chain's CDR3 is CASSPAGTGGYEQYF. As DNA, the CDR3 is TGTGCCAGCAGCCCCGCCGGGACAGGGGGCTACGAGCAGTACTTC.

The chain has TRBV28 and TRBJ1-2; D is unclear. The germline V gene has CDR1 MDHEN and CDR2 SYDVKM. The germline V and J ends were trimmed by 2 bases and 4 bases, with 8 bases remaining between them. This CDR3 region has 13 residues. CDR3 sequence (DNA): TGTGCCAGCAGTTTAAGCAGCATCTATGGCTACACCTTC. Protein sequence: CASSLSSIYGYTF.

This chain uses TRBV6-1 with TRBJ2-5; TRBD1 matches at 7 bases. The CDR3 consists of 14 residues. V trimming: 1 base; J trimming: 2 bases; junction bases outside the gene matches: 1. The germline V gene has CDR1 MNHNS and CDR2 SASEGT. The CDR3 region is CASSEGGQQETQYF. In nucleotides, the CDR3 is TGTGCCAGCAGTGAAGGGGGACAGCAAGAGACCCAGTACTTC.

The V gene is TRBV7-9, the J gene TRBJ2-4, with TRBD1 matching 9 bases. CDR1 is SEHNR and CDR2 is FQNEAQ in the germline V gene (reference sequence). Trimming took 5 bases from V and 6 from J; bases not matched to a gene: 5. The CDR3 is made up of 14 amino acids. The CDR3 DNA sequence: TGTGCCAGCAGCCTCCCGACAGGGGGAAACATTCAGTACTTC. Translation gives CASSLPTGGNIQYF.

This chain uses TRBV10-3 with TRBJ2-3, with a possible D match to TRBD2 (5 bases). Germline CDR1 reads ENHRY; CDR2 reads SYGVKD. This CDR3 has 13 residues. Between the trimmed V and J ends, which lost 4 bases and 2 bases, there was a span of 7 bases. CDR3 sequence: CAISGGLTDTQYF. CDR3 coding DNA: TGTGCCATCAGTGGAGGACTCACAGATACGCAGTATTTT.

The chain uses TRBV7-6 and TRBJ2-7, with D perhaps TRBD1 (7 bases). From germline, CDR1 is SGHVS and CDR2 FNYEAQ. The CDR3 is 17 amino acids. Trimming took off 4 bases at V and 0 bases at J, with 19 bases between the two ends. CDR3 sequence reads: CASSWGETRDSSYEQYF. CDR3 sequence (DNA): TGTGCCAGCAGCTGGGGGGAGACGCGGGACAGCTCCTACGAGCAGTACTTC.

This chain joins TRBV4-2 and TRBJ2-3; 10 bases are shared with TRBD2. Germline CDR1 and CDR2: LGHNA and YNFKEQ. Trimming removed 1 base from V and 2 bases from J; junction bases left unmatched: 6. The CDR3 is 17 amino acids. The CDR3 protein is CASSQATTSGPTDTQYF. The DNA for the CDR3 is TGTGCCAGCAGCCAAGCAACGACTAGCGGGCCCACAGATACGCAGTATTTT.

This rearrangement joins TRBV10-3 to TRBJ2-7; D may be TRBD1 (6 bases). The CDR3 is made up of 17 amino acids. V lost 0 bases to trimming and J lost 0 bases, with 15 bases between them. The germline V gene encodes CDR1 ENHRY and CDR2 SYGVKD. CDR3: CAISESSRGRSSYEQYF. The CDR3 nucleotides are TGTGCCATCAGTGAGTCAAGCAGGGGTCGAAGCTCCTACGAGCAGTACTTC.

The rearrangement links TRBV7-3 to TRBJ2-3; the D gene is possibly TRBD2 (6 bases). Trimming left V 3 bases short and J 5 bases short, with 12 bases between. The CDR3 extends over 14 amino acids. CDR1 is SGHTA, CDR2 FQGTGA, per germline. CDR3 amino acids: CASSFGEAGDTQYF. In DNA, the CDR3 is TGTGCCAGCAGCTTCGGGGAGGCCGGAGATACGCAGTATTTT.

The chain carries TRBV2 and TRBJ2-3; 7 nucleotides agree with TRBD2. Germline CDR1 is SNHLY and CDR2 is FYNNEI. V lost 3 bases, J lost 2 bases, and 5 bases stayed unmatched. This CDR3 is built from 15 residues. The CDR3 spells CASSDASGYTDTQYF. The DNA for the CDR3 is TGTGCCAGCAGTGATGCTAGCGGATACACAGATACGCAGTATTTT. The full variable domain, with the rest looked up from reference TRBV2 and TRBJ2-3, is EPEVTQTPSHQVTQMGQEVILRCVPISNHLYFYWYRQILGQKVEFLVSFYNNEISEKSEIFDDQFSVERPDGSNFTLKIRSTKLEDSAMYFCASSDASGYTDTQYFGPGTRLTVL.

The V and J genes are TRBV7-2 and TRBJ2-5, with D perhaps matching TRBD2 (6 bases). The germline V gene encodes CDR1 SGHTA and CDR2 FQGNSA. The length of the CDR3 is 13 residues. V dropped 2 bases and J dropped 4 bases, with 8 bases sitting between them. The CDR3 sequence is CASSLKGGETQYF. In DNA form, the CDR3 reads TGTGCCAGCAGCTTAAAGGGAGGAGAGACCCAGTACTTC.

This chain links TRBV19 with TRBJ1-2; no clear D. Germline V CDR1 and CDR2: LNHDA, SQIVND (reference sequence). The V end lost 2 bases, the J end lost 0 bases, and 10 bases lay between the germline ends. CDR3 size: 15 residues. The CDR3, as DNA: TGTGCCAGTAGTATAAGGAGTGTCACTAACTATGGCTACACCTTC. Protein: CASSIRSVTNYGYTF.